This section outlines one T cell receptor (beta chain) sequence together with its context. The sample originates from a study of T cell responses to AZD1222 COVID-19 vaccine. Germline loops: CDR1 KGHSH, CDR2 LQKENI. V shed 2 bases, J shed 6 bases, and the junction held 6 bases outside the gene matches. The CDR3 consists of 14 residues. Produced via immunoSEQ multiplex PCR; TCRdb's table is partial and in-frame only. The table has roughly 120,000 clones, around 81% seen once. This TCR came from an adult in good health. This specimen was peripheral blood, taken on day 0 of AZD1222 vaccination. The V and J genes are TRBV18 and TRBJ2-5; 7 bases agree with TRBD1. CDR3 bases: TGTGCCAGCTCACCAGGGACAGAGGCCAAGACCCAGTACTTC. It translates to CASSPGTEAKTQYF.